This T cell receptor (beta chain) was observed in a study of neurological immune-mediated disorders. Study-wide results and limits: Across subjects, no CDR3 amino acid sequence appeared in expanded clones of more than one subject, a finding that suggested private repertoires in all groups.

This clonotype was detected many times. Antigen unknown. Unsorted libraries were generated from 2 million PBMCs held at -80 degrees C. TCRdb independently ran MiXCR on the 5' RACE reads; one entry per CDR3 protein. The sample shows 50,000 or so distinct CDR3 sequences, 3% to 4% of them seen only once. CDR3 length: 15 amino acids. Germline-derived CDR1 and CDR2 are SGHRS and YFSETQ. After removal of 0 bases from V and 5 bases from J, the junction contained 6 bases not matched to a gene. The TCR originated in a woman aged 60-75 years with multiple sclerosis. The material sequenced was PBMCs. The V gene is TRBV5-1, the J gene TRBJ2-5; 8 nucleotides align to TRBD1. DNA for the CDR3: TGCGCCAGCAGCTTGGCCAGCAGGGGGCGTGAGACCCAGTACTTC. Its protein is CASSLASRGRETQYF.